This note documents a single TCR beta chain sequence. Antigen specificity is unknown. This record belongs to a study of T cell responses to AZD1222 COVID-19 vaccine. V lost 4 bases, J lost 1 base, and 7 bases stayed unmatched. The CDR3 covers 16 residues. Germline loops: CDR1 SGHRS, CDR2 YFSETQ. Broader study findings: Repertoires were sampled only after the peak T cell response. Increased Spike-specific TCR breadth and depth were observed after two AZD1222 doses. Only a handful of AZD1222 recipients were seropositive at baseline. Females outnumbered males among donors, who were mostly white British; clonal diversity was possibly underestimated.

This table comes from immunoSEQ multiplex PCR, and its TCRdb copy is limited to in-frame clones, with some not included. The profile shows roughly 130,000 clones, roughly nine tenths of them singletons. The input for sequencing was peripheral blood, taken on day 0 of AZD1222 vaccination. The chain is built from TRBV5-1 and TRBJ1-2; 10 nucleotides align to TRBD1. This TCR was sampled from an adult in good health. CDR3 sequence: CASSPQDRGVNYGYTF. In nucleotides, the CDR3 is TGCGCCAGCAGCCCTCAGGACAGGGGGGTTAACTATGGCTACACCTTC.